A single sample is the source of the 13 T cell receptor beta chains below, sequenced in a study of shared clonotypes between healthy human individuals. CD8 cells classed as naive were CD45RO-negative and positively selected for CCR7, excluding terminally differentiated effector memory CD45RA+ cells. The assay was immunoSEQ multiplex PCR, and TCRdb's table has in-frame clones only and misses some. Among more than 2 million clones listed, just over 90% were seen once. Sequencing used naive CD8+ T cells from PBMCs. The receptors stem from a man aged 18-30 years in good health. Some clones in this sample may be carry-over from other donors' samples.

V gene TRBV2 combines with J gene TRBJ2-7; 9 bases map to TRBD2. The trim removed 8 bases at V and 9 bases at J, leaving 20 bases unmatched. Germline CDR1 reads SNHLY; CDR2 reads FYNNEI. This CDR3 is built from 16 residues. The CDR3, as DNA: TGTGCCAGCTCTTCAGCTACGACGGCGGGAGGGCCCCTGCAGTACTTC. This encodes CASSSATTAGGPLQYF.

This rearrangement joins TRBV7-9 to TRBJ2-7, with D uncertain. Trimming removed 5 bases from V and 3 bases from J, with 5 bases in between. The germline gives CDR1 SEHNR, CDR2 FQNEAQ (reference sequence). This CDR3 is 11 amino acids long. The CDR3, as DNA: TGTGCCAGCAGCACAATCTACGAGCAGTACTTC. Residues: CASSTIYEQYF.

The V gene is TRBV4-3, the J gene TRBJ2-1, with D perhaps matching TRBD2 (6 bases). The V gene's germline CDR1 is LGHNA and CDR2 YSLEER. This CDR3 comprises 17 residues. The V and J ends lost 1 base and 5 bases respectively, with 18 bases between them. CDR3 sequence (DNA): TGCGCCAGCAGCCAAGCCCTTCTAGCGAGGCTAAACAATGAGCAGTTCTTC. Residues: CASSQALLARLNNEQFF.

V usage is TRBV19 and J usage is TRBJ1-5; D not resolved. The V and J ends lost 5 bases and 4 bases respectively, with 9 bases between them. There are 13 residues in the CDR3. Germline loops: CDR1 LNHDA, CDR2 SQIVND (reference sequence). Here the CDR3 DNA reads TGTGCCAGTAGTGTGACTGATAATCAGCCCCAGCATTTT. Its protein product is CASSVTDNQPQHF.

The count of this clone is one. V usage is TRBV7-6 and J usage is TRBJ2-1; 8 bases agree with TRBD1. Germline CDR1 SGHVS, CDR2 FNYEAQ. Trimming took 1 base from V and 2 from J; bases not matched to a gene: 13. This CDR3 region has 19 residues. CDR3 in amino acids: CASSLGAGGSGGTYNEQFF. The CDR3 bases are TGTGCCAGCAGCTTAGGGGCAGGGGGCTCTGGTGGAACCTACAATGAGCAGTTCTTC.

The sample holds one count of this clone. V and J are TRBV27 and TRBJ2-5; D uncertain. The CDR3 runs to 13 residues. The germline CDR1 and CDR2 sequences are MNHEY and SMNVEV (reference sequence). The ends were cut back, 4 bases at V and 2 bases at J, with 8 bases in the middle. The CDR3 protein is CASSYQGQETQYF. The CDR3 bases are TGTGCCAGCAGTTATCAAGGACAAGAGACCCAGTACTTC.

The CDR3 reads CASSLAGTAAGEQYF. CDR3 DNA: TGTGCCAGCAGCTTAGCCGGGACGGCAGCCGGCGAGCAGTACTTC. V is TRBV7-9 and J is TRBJ2-7; D may be TRBD1 or TRBD2 (5 bases each). CDR1 and CDR2 from the germline V gene are SEHNR and FQNEAQ (reference sequence). This CDR3 is 15 amino acids long. V gave up 0 bases and J gave up 6 bases, with 15 bases separating them.

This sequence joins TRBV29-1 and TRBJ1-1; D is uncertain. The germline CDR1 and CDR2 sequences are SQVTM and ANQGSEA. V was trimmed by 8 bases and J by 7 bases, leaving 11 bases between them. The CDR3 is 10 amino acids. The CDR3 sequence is CSTARDEAFF. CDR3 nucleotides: TGCAGCACGGCACGGGATGAAGCTTTCTTT.

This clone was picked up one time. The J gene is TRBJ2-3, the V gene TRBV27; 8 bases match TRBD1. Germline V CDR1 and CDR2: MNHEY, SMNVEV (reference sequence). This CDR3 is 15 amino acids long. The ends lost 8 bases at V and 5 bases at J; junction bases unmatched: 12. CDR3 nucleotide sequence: TGTGCCAGCCGGACCTCAGGGGGCCGTAGAGATACGCAGTATTTT. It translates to CASRTSGGRRDTQYF.

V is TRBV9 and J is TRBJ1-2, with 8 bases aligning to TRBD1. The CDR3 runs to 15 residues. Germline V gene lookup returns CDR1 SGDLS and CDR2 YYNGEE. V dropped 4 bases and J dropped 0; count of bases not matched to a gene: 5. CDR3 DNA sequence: TGTGCCAGCAGCACTGGACAGGGAGCTAACTATGGCTACACCTTC. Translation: CASSTGQGANYGYTF. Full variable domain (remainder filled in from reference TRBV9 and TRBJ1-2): DSGVTQTPKHLITATGQRVTLRCSPRSGDLSVYWYQQSLDQGLQFLIQYYNGEERAKGNILERFSAQQFPDLHSELNLSSLELGDSALYFCASSTGQGANYGYTFGSGTRLTVV.

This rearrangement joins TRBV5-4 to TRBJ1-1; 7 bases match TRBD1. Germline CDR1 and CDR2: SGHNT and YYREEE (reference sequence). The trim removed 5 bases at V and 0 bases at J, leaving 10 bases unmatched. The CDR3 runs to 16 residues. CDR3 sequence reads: CASSLGQERMNTEAFF. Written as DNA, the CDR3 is TGTGCCAGCAGTCTCGGACAGGAGAGAATGAACACTGAAGCTTTCTTT.

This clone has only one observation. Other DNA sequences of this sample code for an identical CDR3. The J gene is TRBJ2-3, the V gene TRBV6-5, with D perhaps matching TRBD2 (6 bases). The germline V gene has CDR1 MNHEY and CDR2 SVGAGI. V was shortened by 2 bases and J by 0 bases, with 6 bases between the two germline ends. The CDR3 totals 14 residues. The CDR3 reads CASSYGGSTDTQYF. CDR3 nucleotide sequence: TGTGCCAGCAGTTACGGGGGGAGCACAGATACGCAGTATTTT.

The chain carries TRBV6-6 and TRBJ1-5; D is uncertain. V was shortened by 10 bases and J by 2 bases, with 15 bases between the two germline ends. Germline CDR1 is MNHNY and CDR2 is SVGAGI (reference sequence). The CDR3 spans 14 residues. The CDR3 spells CATLQDVGNQPQHF. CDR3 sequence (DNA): TGTGCCACCCTCCAGGATGTAGGCAATCAGCCCCAGCATTTT.